The rows below give T cell receptor beta chains drawn from one sample of a study of blood T cell repertoires in COVID-19. Profiled with immunoSEQ multiplex PCR; TCRdb holds only in-frame clones, not every one. Found here are 90,000 or so clones, roughly 87% of them singletons; the top ten hold about 17%. Sequencing was performed on peripheral blood. Receptors originate from a woman in her sixties with COVID-19, enrolled during active disease. CDR3s include the opening cysteine and the closing phenylalanine or tryptophan. Each record gives: clone size, V gene, D gene, J gene, CDR3 DNA, CDR3 protein. A D gene is named only where the DNA matches it firmly. Some rows have no size entry. The others give once, few or many, or a class for an expanded clone.

abundance: NA
v_gene: TRBV7-8
d_gene: NA
j_gene: TRBJ2-7
CDR3nt: TGTGCCAGCAGCTTATCAACAATCTCCTACGAGCAGTACTTC
CDR3aa: CASSLSTISYEQYF

abundance: NA
v_gene: TRBV5-1
d_gene: NA
j_gene: TRBJ2-1
CDR3nt: TGCGCCAGCAGCCTCACAGGTTCCCCATACAATGAGCAGTTCTTC
CDR3aa: CASSLTGSPYNEQFF

abundance: NA
v_gene: TRBV29-1
d_gene: NA
j_gene: TRBJ1-2
CDR3nt: TGCAGCGCCCGGACAGCGTCCTATGGCTACACCTTC
CDR3aa: CSARTASYGYTF

abundance: NA
v_gene: TRBV13
d_gene: NA
j_gene: TRBJ1-2
CDR3nt: TGTGCCAGCAGCTTAGGGCGTCAATACGGCTACACCTTC
CDR3aa: CASSLGRQYGYTF

abundance: NA
v_gene: TRBV6-5
d_gene: TRBD1
j_gene: TRBJ2-3
CDR3nt: TGTGCCAGCAGTTCCGGACAGGGAACAGATACGCAGTATTTT
CDR3aa: CASSSGQGTDTQYF

abundance: NA
v_gene: TRBV29-1
d_gene: NA
j_gene: TRBJ1-2
CDR3nt: TGCAGCGTTGAAGATCGCAGGGATGGCTACACCTTC
CDR3aa: CSVEDRRDGYTF

abundance: NA
v_gene: TRBV7-9
d_gene: TRBD1
j_gene: TRBJ2-5
CDR3nt: TGTGCCAGCAGCGTAAGACAGGGCCGGGCAGAGACCCAGTACTTC
CDR3aa: CASSVRQGRAETQYF

abundance: NA
v_gene: TRBV11-3
d_gene: TRBD1
j_gene: TRBJ2-7
CDR3nt: TGTGCCAGCAGCTTAGGCGGACAGGGGCCGCTCTCCTACGAGCAGTACTTC
CDR3aa: CASSLGGQGPLSYEQYF

abundance: NA
v_gene: TRBV5-1
d_gene: TRBD1
j_gene: TRBJ1-2
CDR3nt: TGCGCCAGCAGCTTGGGGGACAGGGGAGGAAAAGGCTACACCTTC
CDR3aa: CASSLGDRGGKGYTF

abundance: NA
v_gene: TRBV6-5
d_gene: TRBD1
j_gene: TRBJ1-5
CDR3nt: TGTGCCAGCAGGTTCTCGGCAGGGGGCCAGCCCCAGCATTTT
CDR3aa: CASRFSAGGQPQHF

abundance: NA
v_gene: TRBV7-2
d_gene: NA
j_gene: TRBJ2-1
CDR3nt: TGTGCCAGCAGCCCTGAGTGGAATGAGCAGTTCTTC
CDR3aa: CASSPEWNEQFF

abundance: NA
v_gene: TRBV9
d_gene: NA
j_gene: TRBJ2-3
CDR3nt: TGTGCCAGCAGCGTAGGTGCGGGGGCGACCACAGATACGCAGTATTTT
CDR3aa: CASSVGAGATTDTQYF

abundance: NA
v_gene: TRBV7-2
d_gene: NA
j_gene: TRBJ1-1
CDR3nt: TGTGCCAGCAGCTTAGGTGGCAGGGTGAACACTGAAGCTTTCTTT
CDR3aa: CASSLGGRVNTEAFF

abundance: NA
v_gene: TRBV18
d_gene: NA
j_gene: TRBJ1-1
CDR3nt: TGTGCCAGCTCACCACCGGCCGGGACTGAAGCTTTCTTT
CDR3aa: CASSPPAGTEAFF

abundance: once
v_gene: TRBV4-3
d_gene: NA
j_gene: TRBJ1-2
CDR3nt: TGCGCCAGCAGCCACGTGACAGGATTCTCTAACTATGGCTACACCTTC
CDR3aa: CASSHVTGFSNYGYTF

abundance: NA
v_gene: TRBV4-3
d_gene: NA
j_gene: TRBJ1-5
CDR3nt: TGCGCCAGCAGCCAAGCGAGTTTCCGGCAGCCCCAGCATTTT
CDR3aa: CASSQASFRQPQHF

abundance: NA
v_gene: TRBV27
d_gene: NA
j_gene: TRBJ1-5
CDR3nt: TGTGCCAGCAGGCTCATGTCGGGGGGCGCGGCCTATAGCAATCAGCCCCAGCATTTT
CDR3aa: CASRLMSGGAAYSNQPQHF

abundance: NA
v_gene: TRBV19
d_gene: NA
j_gene: TRBJ2-1
CDR3nt: TGTGCCAGTAGTATACGAGGGTCCTACAATGAGCAGTTCTTC
CDR3aa: CASSIRGSYNEQFF

abundance: NA
v_gene: TRBV7-6
d_gene: NA
j_gene: TRBJ2-7
CDR3nt: TGTGCCAGCAGCTTGACCCCAGGGCCGACTTCCGAGCAGTACTTC
CDR3aa: CASSLTPGPTSEQYF

abundance: once
v_gene: TRBV29-1
d_gene: TRBD1
j_gene: TRBJ1-2
CDR3nt: TGCAGCGTCTCACAGGGGGACTATGGCTACACCTTC
CDR3aa: CSVSQGDYGYTF

abundance: NA
v_gene: TRBV7-8
d_gene: TRBD1
j_gene: TRBJ2-3
CDR3nt: TGTGCCAGCAGCTTATGGGGACAGGGGTTTCTATGGGCAGATACGCAGTATTTT
CDR3aa: CASSLWGQGFLWADTQYF

abundance: NA
v_gene: TRBV5-5
d_gene: NA
j_gene: TRBJ1-1
CDR3nt: TGTGCCAGCAGCCAGGGCTTCAAGGCGAACACTGAAGCTTTCTTT
CDR3aa: CASSQGFKANTEAFF

abundance: NA
v_gene: TRBV4-1
d_gene: TRBD1
j_gene: TRBJ1-6
CDR3nt: TGCGCCAGCTACGACACCGGGACAGGGGTGTCTGGACCCCTCCACTTT
CDR3aa: CASYDTGTGVSGPLHF

abundance: NA
v_gene: TRBV4-2
d_gene: NA
j_gene: TRBJ2-1
CDR3nt: TGTGCCAGCAGCCCTCGGGGGGCAGGGGTCGATGAGCAGTTCTTC
CDR3aa: CASSPRGAGVDEQFF

abundance: NA
v_gene: TRBV6-5
d_gene: TRBD1
j_gene: TRBJ2-7
CDR3nt: TGTGCCAGCAGGGACAGGGGGACCTACGAGCAGTACTTC
CDR3aa: CASRDRGTYEQYF

abundance: NA
v_gene: TRBV12-3/TRBV12-4
d_gene: NA
j_gene: TRBJ2-5
CDR3nt: TGTGCCAGCAGTTTACCAGGGTGGGAGACCCAGTACTTC
CDR3aa: CASSLPGWETQYF